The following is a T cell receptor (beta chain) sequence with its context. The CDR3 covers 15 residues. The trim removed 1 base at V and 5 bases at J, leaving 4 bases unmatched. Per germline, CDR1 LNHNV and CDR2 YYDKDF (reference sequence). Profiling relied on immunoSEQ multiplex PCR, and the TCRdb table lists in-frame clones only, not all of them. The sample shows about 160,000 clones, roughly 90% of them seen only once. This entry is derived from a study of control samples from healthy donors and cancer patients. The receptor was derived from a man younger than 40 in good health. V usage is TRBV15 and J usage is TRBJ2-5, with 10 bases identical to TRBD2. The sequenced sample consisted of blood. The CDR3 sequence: CATSRGSGGRETQYF. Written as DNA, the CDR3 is TGTGCCACCAGCAGAGGTAGCGGGGGGAGGGAGACCCAGTACTTC.